The clone carrying this T cell receptor (beta chain) has at least ten counts. No antigen is known for it. Genomic DNA templated the TCR beta VDJ and CDR3 profiling. TCRdb independently ran MiXCR on the reads; one entry per CDR3 protein. This table holds about 210,000 distinct CDR3 sequences, 34% found once. These data originate in a study of CD8+CD57+ T cells in acquired aplastic anemia. Overall study context: Researchers reported that healthy donors averaged around 10 million reads for CD4+ cells.

Findings of the study overall: No significant difference in CD8+ Simpson's diversity was found between patients and controls. Patients shared 25 to 35 CD8+ CDR3 sequences with controls.

Looked up from germline, CDR1 is SGDLS and CDR2 is YYNGEE. CDR3 size: 15 residues. V shed 0 bases and J shed 0 bases, with 10 bases lying between them. The receptor was derived from a human donor in good health, serving as a control. The sample was sorted CD4+, CD8+, or CD8+CD57+ T cells (not recorded which) from PBMCs. The chain employs TRBV9 and TRBJ2-7; perhaps TRBD2 as D (6 bases). The CDR3 DNA sequence: TGTGCCAGCAGCGTAGAGTTCGGGGGCTCCTACGAGCAGTACTTC. This codes for CASSVEFGGSYEQYF.